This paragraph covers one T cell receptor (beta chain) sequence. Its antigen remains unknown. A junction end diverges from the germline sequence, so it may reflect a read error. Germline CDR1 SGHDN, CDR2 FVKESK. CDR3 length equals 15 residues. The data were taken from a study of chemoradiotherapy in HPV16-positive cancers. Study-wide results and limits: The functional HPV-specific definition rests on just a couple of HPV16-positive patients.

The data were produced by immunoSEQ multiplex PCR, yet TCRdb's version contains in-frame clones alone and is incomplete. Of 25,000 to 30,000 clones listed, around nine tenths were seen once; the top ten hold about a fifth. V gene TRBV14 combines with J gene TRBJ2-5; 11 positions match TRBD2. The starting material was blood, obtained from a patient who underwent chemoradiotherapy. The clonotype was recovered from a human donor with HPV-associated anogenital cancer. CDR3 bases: TGTGCCAGCAGCCAGGGACTAGCGGCCGTTAGCAGGGCCGACTTC. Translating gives CASSQGLAAVSRADF.